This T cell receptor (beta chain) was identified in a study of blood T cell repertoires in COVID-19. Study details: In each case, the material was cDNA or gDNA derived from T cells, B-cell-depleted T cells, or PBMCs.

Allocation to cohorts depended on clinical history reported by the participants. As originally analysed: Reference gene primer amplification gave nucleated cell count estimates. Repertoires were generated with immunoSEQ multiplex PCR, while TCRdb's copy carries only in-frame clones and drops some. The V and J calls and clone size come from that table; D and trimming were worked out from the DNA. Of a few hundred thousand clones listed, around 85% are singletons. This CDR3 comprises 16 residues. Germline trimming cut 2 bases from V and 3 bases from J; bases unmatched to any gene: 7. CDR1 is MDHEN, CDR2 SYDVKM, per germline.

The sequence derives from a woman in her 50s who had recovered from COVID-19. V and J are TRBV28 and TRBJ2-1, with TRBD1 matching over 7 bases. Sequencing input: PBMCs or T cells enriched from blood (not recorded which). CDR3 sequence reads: CASSLGKGGGYNEQFF. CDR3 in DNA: TGTGCCAGCAGTTTAGGTAAAGGGGGCGGCTACAATGAGCAGTTCTTC.